A selection of T cell receptor beta chains follows, all from one sample in a study of a mutant IDH1 vaccine in newly diagnosed glioma. The assay was immunoSEQ multiplex PCR, and TCRdb's table has in-frame clones only and misses some. The data hold 26,000 or so clones, with roughly 80% observed a single time. No antigen has been identified for these receptors. This specimen was PBMCs, taken from a glioma patient whose treatment included an IDH1 peptide vaccine. All receptors derive from a woman in her twenties or thirties with glioma. The CDR3 runs from the conserved cysteine through the conserved F or W. A D gene is named only where the DNA matches it firmly. Size values are once, few and many counts, or a class for expanded clones, and some rows have none.

J	size	D	V	CDR3	DNA
TRBJ1-1	-	-	TRBV7-9	CASSPSGNTEAFF	TGTGCCAGCAGCCCGAGCGGGAACACTGAAGCTTTCTTT
TRBJ2-7	-	TRBD1	TRBV6-1	CASSEVFAQGAREQYF	TGTGCCAGCAGTGAAGTGTTTGCACAGGGGGCGAGGGAGCAGTACTTC
TRBJ1-2	-	TRBD1	TRBV6-5	CASSSTGPDYGYTF	TGTGCCAGCAGTTCGACAGGGCCCGACTATGGCTACACCTTC
TRBJ1-4	-	TRBD1	TRBV4-1	CASSPDRAQLFF	TGCGCCAGCAGCCCTGACAGGGCCCAACTGTTTTTT
TRBJ1-2	few	-	TRBV29-1	CSVYLWNGYTF	TGCAGCGTTTACTTGTGGAATGGCTACACCTTC
TRBJ1-1	-	-	TRBV6-1	CASRRDTHTEAFF	TGTGCCAGCAGGCGGGACACCCACACTGAAGCTTTCTTT
TRBJ2-5	-	TRBD1	TRBV29-1	CSVENYGTGGHETQYF	TGCAGCGTTGAAAATTATGGGACAGGGGGCCACGAGACCCAGTACTTC
TRBJ1-2	once	-	TRBV4-1	CASSLREGQGYGYTF	TGCGCCAGCAGCCTCAGAGAGGGGCAAGGCTATGGCTACACCTTC
TRBJ1-3	few	-	TRBV4-1	CASSHPSTGNTIYF	TGCGCCAGCAGCCACCCGTCGACTGGAAACACCATATATTTT
TRBJ1-3	-	-	TRBV2	CASSESVPFSGNTIYF	TGTGCCAGCAGTGAATCTGTGCCCTTCTCTGGAAACACCATATATTTT
TRBJ1-5	-	-	TRBV5-8	CASSPRGSGNQPQHF	TGTGCCAGCAGCCCCAGGGGATCCGGCAATCAGCCCCAGCATTTT
TRBJ2-2	once	-	TRBV5-6	CASTKGTLRELFF	TGTGCCAGCACCAAGGGGACTCTCCGGGAGCTGTTTTTT
TRBJ1-1	-	TRBD1	TRBV7-2	CASSPQGAKSEAFF	TGTGCCAGCAGCCCCCAGGGGGCGAAGTCTGAAGCTTTCTTT
TRBJ2-5	once	TRBD2	TRBV7-2	CASSAGLLETQYF	TGTGCCAGCAGCGCGGGACTACTGGAGACCCAGTACTTC
TRBJ2-5	-	TRBD2	TRBV27	CASSLLAGGPETQYF	TGTGCCAGCAGTTTACTAGCGGGGGGGCCTGAGACCCAGTACTTC
TRBJ2-5	-	-	TRBV14	CASSPTGWTQYF	TGTGCCAGCAGTCCAACTGGGTGGACCCAGTACTTC
TRBJ1-2	-	TRBD1	TRBV6-5	CASSFRQGYGYTF	TGTGCCAGCAGCTTCAGACAGGGCTATGGCTACACCTTC
TRBJ1-1	-	-	TRBV5-1	CASSLAGPGEAFF	TGCGCCAGCAGCTTGGCCGGGCCAGGGGAAGCTTTCTTT
TRBJ1-5	-	-	TRBV5-8	CASSLAGGKNQPQHF	TGTGCCAGCAGCTTGGCGGGGGGCAAGAATCAGCCCCAGCATTTT
TRBJ1-3	-	-	TRBV5-4	CASSSQGLSSGNTIYF	TGTGCCAGCAGTTCACAGGGCCTCAGCTCTGGAAACACCATATATTTT
TRBJ1-1	few	-	TRBV7-5	CVRSPPWDTEAFF	TGTGTCAGAAGTCCTCCCTGGGACACTGAAGCTTTCTTT
TRBJ2-1	-	-	TRBV29-1	CSVGTSNYNEQFF	TGCAGCGTCGGGACTTCAAACTACAATGAGCAGTTCTTC
TRBJ1-3	-	-	TRBV2	CATNPGNTIYF	TGTGCCACCAACCCAGGAAACACCATATATTTT
TRBJ1-1	-	-	TRBV10-1	CASRRTMNTEAFF	TGCGCCAGCAGGCGGACCATGAACACTGAAGCTTTCTTT
TRBJ2-1	-	-	TRBV6-4	CASSRRRGAGFF	TGTGCCAGCAGTAGGAGGCGGGGCGCAGGGTTCTTC
TRBJ1-1	few	TRBD1	TRBV27	CASSLSRGWTEAFF	TGTGCCAGCAGTTTAAGCAGGGGGTGGACTGAAGCTTTCTTT
TRBJ2-2	once	TRBD2	TRBV27	CASSLGGAGSGELFF	TGTGCCAGCAGTCTCGGGGGGGCGGGCTCCGGGGAGCTGTTTTTT
TRBJ1-4	-	-	TRBV7-9	CASSPRGPTEEKLFF	TGTGCCAGCAGCCCCCGGGGCCCAACGGAGGAAAAACTGTTTTTT
TRBJ2-5	-	TRBD2	TRBV15	CATRLAGGQETQYF	TGTGCCACCAGACTAGCGGGGGGGCAAGAGACCCAGTACTTC
TRBJ1-4	-	-	TRBV5-1	CASSLAGTQGEKLFF	TGCGCCAGCAGCTTGGCCGGGACACAGGGAGAAAAACTGTTTTTT
TRBJ1-5	-	-	TRBV5-8	CASSLGRVKPQHF	TGTGCCAGCTCCTTGGGTAGGGTGAAGCCCCAGCATTTT
TRBJ2-5	-	-	TRBV4-3	CASSQVWGRTEETQYF	TGCGCCAGCAGCCAAGTCTGGGGGAGGACAGAAGAGACCCAGTACTTC
TRBJ1-1	-	TRBD1	TRBV5-1	CASSRSQGIEAFF	TGCGCCAGCAGTCGGTCACAGGGGATTGAAGCTTTCTTT
TRBJ2-7	-	-	TRBV7-8	CASSFATGTYEQYF	TGTGCCAGCAGCTTCGCGACAGGAACCTACGAGCAGTACTTC
TRBJ2-3	-	-	TRBV4-1	CASSLPADTQYF	TGCGCCAGCAGCTTACCGGCAGATACGCAGTATTTT
TRBJ1-1	-	-	TRBV27	CASRQTGINTEAFF	TGTGCCAGCAGGCAAACAGGGATAAACACTGAAGCTTTCTTT
TRBJ2-3	few	-	TRBV27	CASSLLTLGTDTQYF	TGTGCCAGCAGTTTGTTAACTTTAGGCACAGATACGCAGTATTTT
TRBJ1-5	-	-	TRBV30	CAWSVPGGYSNQPQHF	TGTGCCTGGAGTGTACCTGGGGGTTATAGCAATCAGCCCCAGCATTTT
TRBJ1-1	once	-	TRBV7-2	CASSPPRGLNTEAFF	TGTGCCAGCAGCCCCCCGCGGGGGCTGAACACTGAAGCTTTCTTT
TRBJ1-6	-	-	TRBV18	CASSRAFGVGGSPLHF	TGTGCCAGCTCGCGGGCATTCGGAGTGGGTGGTTCACCCCTCCACTTT
TRBJ2-6	-	-	TRBV13	CASRYTGLSGANVLTF	TGTGCCAGCAGATATACAGGGCTCTCTGGGGCCAACGTCCTGACTTTC
TRBJ2-1	-	-	TRBV7-8	CASSLRARGSSYNEQFF	TGTGCCAGCAGCTTACGAGCACGGGGAAGCTCCTACAATGAGCAGTTCTTC
TRBJ2-5	few	TRBD2	TRBV6-6	CASSYDWRGGLETQYF	TGTGCCAGCAGTTACGATTGGCGGGGGGGACTAGAGACCCAGTACTTC
TRBJ2-2	-	-	TRBV7-2	CASSVNPPGELFF	TGTGCCAGCAGCGTAAACCCTCCCGGGGAGCTGTTTTTT
TRBJ1-2	-	TRBD1	TRBV5-4	CASSSSRTGNYGYTF	TGTGCCAGCAGCTCCAGCCGGACAGGGAACTATGGCTACACCTTC
TRBJ1-2	-	TRBD1	TRBV6-5	CASSPAGGPNYGYTF	TGTGCCAGCAGTCCAGCAGGGGGGCCTAACTATGGCTACACCTTC
TRBJ1-1	-	-	TRBV19	CASSPKTGPNTEAFF	TGTGCCAGTAGTCCAAAAACGGGCCCTAACACTGAAGCTTTCTTT
TRBJ1-1	-	-	TRBV6-5	CASSSYLVRNTEAFF	TGTGCCAGCAGTTCTTATTTAGTCCGGAACACTGAAGCTTTCTTT